Following are 6 T cell receptor beta chains from one sample sequenced in a study of cytomegalovirus exposure and HLA in healthy donors. A multiplex PCR was run with 60 Vbeta primers and 13 Jbeta primers. Measured with immunoSEQ multiplex PCR; TCRdb has only the in-frame clones, and not every one. Counted here are about 100,000 clones, 75% to 85% occurring once; the ten biggest clones make up under 4.5%. The sample consisted of PBMCs. These receptors all come from a woman aged 45 to 65 in good health and CMV-seropositive.

This clone appeared a single time. J is TRBJ2-1 and V is TRBV5-6; the D is unclear. CDR1 is SGHDT and CDR2 is YYEEEE in the germline V gene. The CDR3 has 14 amino acids. V lost 0 bases and J lost 9, with 13 bases in between. The CDR3 region has the DNA TGTGCCAGCAGCTTGGCTTCGAGCGTGACTGAGCAGTTCTTC. As protein: CASSLASSVTEQFF.

The chain links TRBV4-1 to TRBJ2-6, with no clear D. The CDR3 has 19 amino acids. Trimming took off 1 base at V and 2 bases at J, with 18 bases between the two ends. Germline-derived CDR1 and CDR2 are MGHRA and YSYEKL. The CDR3 reads CASSQADTMLFPGANVLTF. The CDR3 coding sequence is TGCGCCAGCAGCCAAGCAGACACAATGCTCTTTCCTGGGGCCAACGTCCTGACTTTC.

V usage is TRBV10-2 and J usage is TRBJ2-3; D is possibly TRBD2 (5 bases). V lost 2 bases, J lost 8 bases, and 14 bases lay in between. This CDR3 has 14 amino acids. Germline CDR1 WSHSY, CDR2 SAAADI. In DNA form, the CDR3 reads TGCGCCAGCAGTGAGGGAAGCCTAAGCGGTACGCAGTATTTT. Amino acid sequence: CASSEGSLSGTQYF.

The J gene is TRBJ2-7, the V gene TRBV7-6, with D perhaps TRBD2 (6 bases). Looked up from germline, CDR1 is SGHVS and CDR2 is FNYEAQ. Trimming took off 5 bases at V and 5 bases at J, with 16 bases between the two ends. This CDR3 spans 14 amino acids. CDR3 residues: CASSTGRSGDEQYF. The CDR3 DNA sequence: TGTGCCAGCAGCACAGGACGGTCGGGGGACGAGCAGTACTTC.

This chain uses TRBV6-1 with TRBJ1-2; no clear D gene. The CDR3 runs 14 residues. With 2 bases removed from V and 3 bases from J, the gap between germline ends came to 10 bases. Per the germline V gene, CDR1 is MNHNS and CDR2 is SASEGT. In nucleotides, the CDR3 is TGTGCCAGCAGTGAAAACAGCCTTTACTATGGCTACACCTTC. Translated: CASSENSLYYGYTF.

The chain combines TRBV27 with TRBJ1-1; 7 bases align to TRBD1. CDR3 size: 13 residues. The V segment lost 5 bases and the J segment 5 bases; nucleotides outside the gene matches: 5. Per germline, CDR1 MNHEY and CDR2 SMNVEV (reference sequence). CDR3 sequence: CASSLYRGTEAFF. For the CDR3, the DNA is TGTGCCAGCAGTCTCTACAGGGGAACTGAAGCTTTCTTT.